The clone carrying this T cell receptor beta chain was observed many times. Its antigen is not identified. The data are from a study of T cells in Graves' hyperthyroidism and ophthalmopathy. This CDR3 is built from 15 residues. The V gene's germline CDR1 is KGHSH and CDR2 LQKENI. The J segment lost 2 bases and the V segment lost 5 bases, leaving 4 bases of the junction unmatched. Findings of the study overall: Ophthalmopathy onset followed model prediction by a median roughly 6.5 months.

What was amplified from RNA transcripts were TCR beta CDR3 regions. A set of HTBI primers served as the primers for a first-round RT-PCR of the TCR CDR3. MiXCR, applied by TCRdb to the multiplex PCR reads, yields one record per CDR3 protein. The table has around 500,000 distinct CDR3 sequences, 12% to 15% seen once; the top ten hold about 15%. This clonotype was sampled from a woman aged 40-49 years with Graves' hyperthyroidism. The sample consisted of blood. V is TRBV18 and J is TRBJ1-4; 8 bases are shared with TRBD1. This CDR3 is CASSERTGTNEKLFF. The CDR3 coding sequence is TGTGCCAGCTCAGAACGGACAGGGACTAATGAAAAACTGTTTTTT. The whole variable domain, filled in from reference TRBV18 and TRBJ1-4, reads NAGVMQNPRHLVRRRGQEARLRCSPMKGHSHVYWYRQLPEEGLKFMVYLQKENIIDESGMPKERFSAEFPKEGPSILRIQQVVRGDSAAYFCASSERTGTNEKLFFGSGTQLSVL.